This TCR beta chain was observed in a study of patients and donors after allogeneic stem cell transplantation. This clonotype was counted between two and nine times. TCRdb re-analysed the RT-PCR reads in MiXCR, keeping a single row per CDR3 protein. The table shows a few hundred thousand distinct CDR3 sequences, with 35% to 45% occurring only once. The germline CDR1 and CDR2 sequences are MNHEY and SVGAGI. The CDR3 length is 13 residues. V was pared by 7 bases and J by 4 bases, with 6 bases of the junction left unmatched. The sample comprised blood, either unsorted or a sorted T cell fraction (not recorded which). The TCR was taken from a human donor who was either an allogeneic HSCT recipient or a stem cell or donor lymphocyte infusion donor (not recorded which). It is not recorded whose cells these are; they may come from a transplant donor. This rearrangement joins TRBV6-5 to TRBJ1-2; 7 nucleotides agree with TRBD1. The CDR3 spells CASTPGQVYGYTF. The CDR3 DNA reads as TGTGCCAGCACCCCCGGACAGGTCTATGGCTACACCTTC.